This T cell receptor beta chain derives from a study of CD8 T cells in Susac syndrome. A note on this clonotype: As yet, its antigen is unknown.

Findings and limits, study-wide: The total CD8+ repertoires contained 15 to 20 Susac-specific public clones, and the CD8+ TEMRA repertoires contained a few. The study admitted that it had a relatively small number of individuals in its TCR sequencing and HLA analysis.

Blood CD8+ and CD4+ T cells underwent high-throughput TCR beta sequencing. When the RNA was reverse transcribed, random hexamers were used with an input of about 0.5 to 1 ug. The method of amplification for TCR beta CDR3 was immunoSEQ multiplex PCR, covering 54 Vbeta and 13 Jbeta. MiXCR was run by TCRdb on the immunoSEQ multiplex PCR reads, yielding one entry per CDR3 protein. The table has about 110,000 distinct CDR3 sequences, around 94% seen once. V shed 10 bases and J shed 0 bases, with 13 bases lying between them. The CDR3 has 15 amino acids. The germline CDR1 and CDR2 sequences are MNHEY and SMNVEV (reference sequence).

The material sequenced was CD8+ T cells from PBMCs. This receptor was identified in a human donor with Susac syndrome. This chain links TRBV27 with TRBJ1-6, with D maybe TRBD1 (5 bases). The CDR3 loop reads CATQSGGSYNSPLHF. Here the CDR3 DNA reads TGTGCCACCCAATCGGGGGGCTCCTATAATTCACCCCTCCACTTT.